Below are 9 T cell receptor beta chains sequenced from a single sample in a study of sequential checkpoint blockade in melanoma. Documented treatment: randomized to nivolumab then ipilimumab (arm A) or the reverse (arm B). Clones were sequenced by immunoSEQ multiplex PCR, and TCRdb holds only the in-frame ones, with some missing. The sample contains 40,000 or so clones, roughly a third of which appear only once. This specimen consisted of tumor tissue (inferred from file names), obtained from a patient given nivolumab and ipilimumab in sequence. These receptors were collected from a human donor with melanoma.

This clone was counted only a few times. This chain uses TRBV1 with TRBJ2-7; TRBD2, the table's D call, lacks a check against the DNA. TRBV1 is flagged as a pseudogene. CDR3 size: 16 residues. CDR3: CASSPLRLAGAGEQYF. CDR3 in DNA: TGCGCCAGCAGCCCATTACGTCTAGCGGGGGCCGGGGAGCAGTACTTC.

V usage is TRBV30 and J usage is TRBJ1-2; D is unclear. The CDR3 length is 12 residues. Looked up from germline, CDR1 is GTSNPN and CDR2 is SVGIG (reference sequence). V lost 3 bases to trimming and J lost 8 bases, with 13 bases between them. CDR3 DNA sequence: TGTGCCTGGAGACACGGTGGAGTCGGCTACACCTTC. This translates into CAWRHGGVGYTF.

This clone was observed once. The chain carries TRBV19 and TRBJ1-1; 10 bases map to TRBD1. The CDR3 consists of 15 residues. CDR1 and CDR2 (germline): LNHDA, SQIVND (reference sequence). V dropped 5 bases and J dropped 4; count of bases not matched to a gene: 7. CDR3 protein: CASSARDRGGTEAFF. In DNA form, the CDR3 reads TGTGCCAGTAGTGCCCGGGACAGGGGCGGCACTGAAGCTTTCTTT.

The CDR3 sequence: CASSPWDILGNTIYF. CDR3 coding DNA: TGTGCCAGCTCACCCTGGGACATCCTAGGAAACACCATATATTTT. The V and J genes are TRBV18 and TRBJ1-3; D perhaps matches TRBD1 (6 bases). The germline V and J ends were trimmed by 3 bases and 4 bases, with 13 bases remaining between them. Germline CDR1 and CDR2: KGHSH and LQKENI. This CDR3 is 15 amino acids long.

This clone was counted between two and nine times. J is TRBJ1-4 and V is TRBV11-3; D may be TRBD1 (5 bases). This CDR3 is 14 amino acids long. Germline V gives CDR1 SGHNT, CDR2 YENEEA. Trimming cost V 4 bases and J 8 bases, with 14 bases left between them. CDR3 sequence reads: CASSSPLWGEKLFF. The CDR3 nucleotides are TGTGCCAGCAGCTCTCCGCTATGGGGCGAAAAACTGTTTTTT. Variable domain in full (rest from reference TRBV11-3 and TRBJ1-4): EAGVVQSPRYKIIEKKQPVAFWCNPISGHNTLYWYLQNLGQGPELLIRYENEEAVDDSQLPKDRFSAERLKGVDSTLKIQPAELGDSAVYLCASSSPLWGEKLFFGSGTQLSVL.

This clone came up a few times. The V gene is TRBV18, the J gene TRBJ2-1; the D gene is possibly TRBD2 (6 bases). Trimming took 8 bases from V and 6 from J, leaving 11 bases between them. The germline gives CDR1 KGHSH, CDR2 LQKENI. The CDR3 extends over 12 amino acids. The CDR3 DNA sequence: TGTGCCAGCCAACGACTAGGCAATGAGCAGTTCTTC. This translates into CASQRLGNEQFF.

This clone has only a few counts. This rearrangement joins TRBV19 to TRBJ1-4; TRBD1 is a possible D gene (6 bases). Trimming cost V 3 bases and J 9 bases, with 14 bases left between them. Germline CDR1 LNHDA, CDR2 SQIVND (reference sequence). The CDR3 consists of 14 residues. CDR3 sequence: CASSMGTYRQKLFF. CDR3 bases: TGTGCCAGTAGTATGGGGACATATCGCCAAAAACTGTTTTTT.

This chain uses TRBV29-1 with TRBJ2-1; 7 bases line up with TRBD2. The germline V gene encodes CDR1 SQVTM and CDR2 ANQGSEA. The CDR3 runs to 14 residues. Unmatched junction bases numbered 5, after V lost 6 bases and J lost 0 bases. The CDR3 DNA is TGCAGCGTCTCCGGGAGGAGCTCCTACAATGAGCAGTTCTTC. Its protein is CSVSGRSSYNEQFF.

V gene TRBV29-1 combines with J gene TRBJ1-2; D remains ambiguous. The CDR3 length is 12 residues. V was shortened by 1 base and J by 7 bases, with 10 bases between the two germline ends. The germline CDR1 and CDR2 sequences are SQVTM and ANQGSEA. CDR3 nucleotides: TGCAGCGTTGAAGGTCGAGGGTCTGGCTACACCTTC. Protein sequence: CSVEGRGSGYTF.